This TCR beta chain was documented in a study of blood T cell repertoires in COVID-19. The CDR3 covers 14 residues. V gave up 3 bases and J gave up 6 bases, with 12 bases separating them. Germline V lookup: CDR1 LNHDA, CDR2 SQIVND (reference sequence). Method: immunoSEQ multiplex PCR; TCRdb's copy keeps in-frame clones and lacks some. The sample carries more than 150,000 clones, approximately 80% recorded once. This clonotype originated in a woman aged 55-69 years with acute or convalescent COVID-19. The sequenced sample was peripheral blood. The V call is TRBV19, the J call TRBJ1-5, with TRBD1 as a possible D gene (5 bases). The CDR3 sequence is CASSITGKGQPQHF. CDR3 nucleotides: TGTGCCAGTAGTATTACAGGAAAGGGTCAGCCCCAGCATTTT. Full variable domain (rest looked up from reference TRBV19 and TRBJ1-5): DGGITQSPKYLFRKEGQNVTLSCEQNLNHDAMYWYRQDPGQGLRLIYYSQIVNDFQKGDIAEGYSVSREKKESFPLTVTSAQKNPTAFYLCASSITGKGQPQHFGDGTRLSIL.